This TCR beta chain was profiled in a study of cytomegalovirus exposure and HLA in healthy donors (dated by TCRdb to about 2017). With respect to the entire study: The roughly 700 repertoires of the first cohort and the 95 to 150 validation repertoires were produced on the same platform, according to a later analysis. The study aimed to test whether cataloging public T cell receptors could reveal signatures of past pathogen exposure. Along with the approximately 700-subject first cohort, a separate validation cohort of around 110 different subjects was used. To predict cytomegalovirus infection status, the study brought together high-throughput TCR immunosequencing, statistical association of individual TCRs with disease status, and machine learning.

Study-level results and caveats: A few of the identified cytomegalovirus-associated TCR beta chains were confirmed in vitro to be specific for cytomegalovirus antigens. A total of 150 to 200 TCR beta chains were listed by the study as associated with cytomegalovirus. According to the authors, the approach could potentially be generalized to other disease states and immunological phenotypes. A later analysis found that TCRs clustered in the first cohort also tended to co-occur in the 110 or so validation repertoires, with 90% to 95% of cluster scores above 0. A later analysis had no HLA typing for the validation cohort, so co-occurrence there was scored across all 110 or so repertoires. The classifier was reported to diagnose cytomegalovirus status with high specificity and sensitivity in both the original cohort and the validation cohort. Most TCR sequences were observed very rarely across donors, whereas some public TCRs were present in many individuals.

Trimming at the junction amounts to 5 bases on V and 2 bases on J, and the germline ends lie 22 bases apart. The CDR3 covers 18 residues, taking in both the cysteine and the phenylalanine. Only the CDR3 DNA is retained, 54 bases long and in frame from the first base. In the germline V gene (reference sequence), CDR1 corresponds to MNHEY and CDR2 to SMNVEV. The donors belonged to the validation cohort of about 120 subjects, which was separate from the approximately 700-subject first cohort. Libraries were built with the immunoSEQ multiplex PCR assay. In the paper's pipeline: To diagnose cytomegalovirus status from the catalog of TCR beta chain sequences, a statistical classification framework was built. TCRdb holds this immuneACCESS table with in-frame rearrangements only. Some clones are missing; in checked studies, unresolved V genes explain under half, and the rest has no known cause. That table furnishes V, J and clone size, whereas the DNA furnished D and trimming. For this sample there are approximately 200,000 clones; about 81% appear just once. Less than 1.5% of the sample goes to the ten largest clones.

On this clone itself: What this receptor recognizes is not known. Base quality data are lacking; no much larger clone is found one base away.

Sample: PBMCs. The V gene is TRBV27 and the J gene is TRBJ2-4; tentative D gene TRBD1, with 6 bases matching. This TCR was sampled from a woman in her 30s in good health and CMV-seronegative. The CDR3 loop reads CASSPEGQIFKSKNIQYF. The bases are TGTGCCAGCAGTCCAGAAGGACAGATCTTTAAGTCCAAAAACATTCAGTACTTC.